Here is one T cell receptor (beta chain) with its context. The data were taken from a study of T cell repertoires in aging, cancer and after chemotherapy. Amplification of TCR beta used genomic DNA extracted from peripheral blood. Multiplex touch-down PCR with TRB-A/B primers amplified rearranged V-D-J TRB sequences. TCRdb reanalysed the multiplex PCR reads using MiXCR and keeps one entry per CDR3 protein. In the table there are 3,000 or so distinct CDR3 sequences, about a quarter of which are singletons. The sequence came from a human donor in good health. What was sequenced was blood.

CDR3 in DNA: TGTGCCAGCAGCCGGACGGCGTGGGCCGAGCAGTACTTC. Translated: CASSRTAWAEQYF. The V and J genes are TRBV5-4 and TRBJ2-7; no firm D call. V was pared by 4 bases and J by 6 bases, with 14 bases between. From germline, CDR1 is SGHNT and CDR2 YYREEE (reference sequence). This CDR3 is built from 13 residues.